Below, one TCR beta chain is given with its context. This sample is drawn from a study of T cells in Graves' hyperthyroidism and ophthalmopathy. Germline CDR1 reads MGHRA; CDR2 reads YSYEKL. J lost 1 base, V lost 3 bases, and 9 bases had no gene match. The CDR3 runs 17 residues. Template material for amplifying TCR beta CDR3 regions consisted of RNA transcripts. HTBI primers were used for first-round RT-PCR of the TCR CDR3. TCRdb analysed the multiplex PCR reads with MiXCR anew, one entry per CDR3 protein. This table holds a few hundred thousand distinct CDR3 sequences, 15% to 18% found once. Material for sequencing was blood. The TCR originated in a woman in her 30s with Graves' hyperthyroidism. This sequence joins TRBV4-1 and TRBJ2-1; 7 bases map to TRBD2. The CDR3 sequence: CASSHGGSGRSYNEQFF. DNA of the CDR3: TGCGCCAGCAGCCACGGCGGTAGCGGGCGGTCCTACAATGAGCAGTTCTTC.